The sequence of this T cell receptor (beta chain) was determined in a study of patients and donors after allogeneic stem cell transplantation. MiXCR was run by TCRdb on the RT-PCR reads, yielding one entry per CDR3 protein. The sample comprises hundreds of thousands of distinct CDR3 sequences, roughly 17% of which are singletons, and about 7% rests with the top ten. Germline CDR1 SGDLS, CDR2 YYNGEE. V shed 3 bases, J shed 6 bases, and the junction held 6 bases outside the gene matches. The CDR3 runs to 15 residues. Sequenced sample: blood, either unsorted or a sorted T cell fraction (not recorded which). The chain combines TRBV9 with TRBJ2-2; 9 bases agree with TRBD1. The receptor comes from a human donor who was either an allogeneic HSCT recipient or a stem cell or donor lymphocyte infusion donor (not recorded which). It is not recorded whose cells these are; they may come from a transplant donor. DNA of the CDR3: TGTGCCAGCAGCGACCGGGACAGGGTGGCCGGGGAGCTGTTTTTT. It is translated as CASSDRDRVAGELFF.